In this sample, the clone carrying this TCR beta chain turned up a few times. These data belong to a study of identical twins. CDR3 length equals 15 residues. Germline loops: CDR1 SGHRS, CDR2 YFSETQ. J gave up 12 bases and V 7 bases, and 16 bases lay outside the gene matches. TCRdb reprocessed the 5' RACE reads via MiXCR and lists one record per CDR3 protein. Of 430,000 or so distinct CDR3 sequences listed, around 24% are singletons. The same specimen was also included in a second study, on T cells expressing NK-cell markers.

The rearrangement uses TRBV5-1 and TRBJ2-1, with 10 positions matching TRBD1. The sequenced sample was CD4+ T cells sorted from blood. This sequence originates from a woman younger than 35 in good health. CDR3 nucleotides: TGCGCCAGCCACGATCCGGGACAGGGGATGGGTAGGCAGTTCTTC. Translating it yields CASHDPGQGMGRQFF.